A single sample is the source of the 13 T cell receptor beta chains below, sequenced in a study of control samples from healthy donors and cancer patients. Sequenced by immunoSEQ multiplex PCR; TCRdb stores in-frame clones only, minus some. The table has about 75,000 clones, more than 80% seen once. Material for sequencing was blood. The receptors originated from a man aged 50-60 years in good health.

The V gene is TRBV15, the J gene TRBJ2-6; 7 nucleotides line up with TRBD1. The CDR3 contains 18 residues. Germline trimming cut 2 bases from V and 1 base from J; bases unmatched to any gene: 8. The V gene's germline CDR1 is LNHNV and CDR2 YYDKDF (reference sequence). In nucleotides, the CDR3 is TGTGCCACCAGCAGACACAGGGGTTATGGATCTGGGGCCAACGTCCTGACTTTC. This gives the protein CATSRHRGYGSGANVLTF.

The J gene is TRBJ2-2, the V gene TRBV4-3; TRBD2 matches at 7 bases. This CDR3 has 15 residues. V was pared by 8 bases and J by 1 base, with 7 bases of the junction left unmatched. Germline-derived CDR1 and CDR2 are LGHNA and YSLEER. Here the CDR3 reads CASGSSGKNTGELFF. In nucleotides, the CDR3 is TGCGCCAGCGGATCCAGCGGGAAGAACACCGGGGAGCTGTTTTTT.

The CDR3: CASEAGVPTGELFF. The CDR3 DNA is TGTGCCAGCGAAGCGGGGGTCCCCACCGGGGAGCTGTTTTTT. The rearrangement uses TRBV5-6 and TRBJ2-2; 8 bases map to TRBD2. Trimming cost V 7 bases and J 4 bases; bases outside gene matches: 6. Germline lookup yields CDR1 SGHDT and CDR2 YYEEEE. The CDR3 extends over 14 amino acids.

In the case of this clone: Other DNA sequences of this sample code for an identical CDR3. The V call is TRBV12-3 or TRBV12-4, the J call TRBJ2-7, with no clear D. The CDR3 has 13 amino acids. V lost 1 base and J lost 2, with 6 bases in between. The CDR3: CASSLVQAYEQYF. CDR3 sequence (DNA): TGTGCCAGCAGTTTAGTTCAGGCCTACGAGCAGTACTTC.

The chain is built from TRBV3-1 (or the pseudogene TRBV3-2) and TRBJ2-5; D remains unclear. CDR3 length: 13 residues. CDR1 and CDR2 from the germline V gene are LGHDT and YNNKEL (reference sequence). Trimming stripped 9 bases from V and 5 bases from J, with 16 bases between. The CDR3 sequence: CASKTHQMETQYF. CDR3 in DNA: TGTGCCAGTAAGACCCACCAAATGGAGACCCAGTACTTC.

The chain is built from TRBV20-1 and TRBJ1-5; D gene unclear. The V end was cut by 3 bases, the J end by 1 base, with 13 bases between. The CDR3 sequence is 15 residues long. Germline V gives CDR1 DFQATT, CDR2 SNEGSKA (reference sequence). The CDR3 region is CSASDGRPSNQPQHF. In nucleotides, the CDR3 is TGCAGTGCTAGTGATGGCAGACCGAGCAATCAGCCCCAGCATTTT.

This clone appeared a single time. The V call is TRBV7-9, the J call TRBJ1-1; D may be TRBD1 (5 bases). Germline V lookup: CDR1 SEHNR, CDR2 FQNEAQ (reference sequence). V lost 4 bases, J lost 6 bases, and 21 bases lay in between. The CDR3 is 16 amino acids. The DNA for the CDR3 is TGTGCCAGCAGCTCAACCGGGGGGATGGGTTTGCCTGAAGCTTTCTTT. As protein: CASSSTGGMGLPEAFF.

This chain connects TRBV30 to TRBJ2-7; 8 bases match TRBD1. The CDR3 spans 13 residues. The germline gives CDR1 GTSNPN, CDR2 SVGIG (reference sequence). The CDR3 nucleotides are TGTGCACAAGTCAGGGGGCCAGGTTACGAGCAGTACTTC. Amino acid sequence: CAQVRGPGYEQYF.

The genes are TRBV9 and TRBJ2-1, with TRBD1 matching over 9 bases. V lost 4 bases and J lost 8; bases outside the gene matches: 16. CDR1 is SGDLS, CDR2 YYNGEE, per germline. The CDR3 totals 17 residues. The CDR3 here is CASSKTGTGLNRDEQFF. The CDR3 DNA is TGTGCCAGCAGCAAAACCGGGACAGGGCTTAACAGGGATGAGCAGTTCTTC.

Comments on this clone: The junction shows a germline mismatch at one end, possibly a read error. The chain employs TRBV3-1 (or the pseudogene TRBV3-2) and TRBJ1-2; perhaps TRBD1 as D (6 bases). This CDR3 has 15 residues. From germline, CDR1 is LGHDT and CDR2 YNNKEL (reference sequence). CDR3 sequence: CPSSHGGGGNYGYTF. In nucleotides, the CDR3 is TGTCCCAGCAGCCACGGGGGGGGCGGGAACTATGGCTACACCTTC.

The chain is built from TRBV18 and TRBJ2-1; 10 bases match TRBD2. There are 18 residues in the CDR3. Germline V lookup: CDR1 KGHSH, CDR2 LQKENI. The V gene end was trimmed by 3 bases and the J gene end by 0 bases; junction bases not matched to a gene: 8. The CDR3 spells CASSPIWTSGSSYNEQFF. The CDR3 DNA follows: TGTGCCAGCTCACCGATCTGGACTAGCGGTAGCTCCTACAATGAGCAGTTCTTC.

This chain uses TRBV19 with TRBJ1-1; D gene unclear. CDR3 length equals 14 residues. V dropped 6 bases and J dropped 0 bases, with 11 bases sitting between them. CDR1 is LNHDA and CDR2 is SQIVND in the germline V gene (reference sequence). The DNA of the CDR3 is TGTGCCAGTAGAACCCGGGATTTGAACACTGAAGCTTTCTTT. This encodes CASRTRDLNTEAFF.

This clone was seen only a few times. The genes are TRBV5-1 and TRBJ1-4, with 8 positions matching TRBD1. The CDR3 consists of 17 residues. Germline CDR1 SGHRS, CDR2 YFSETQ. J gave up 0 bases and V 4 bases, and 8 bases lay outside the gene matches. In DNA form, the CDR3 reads TGCGCCAGCAGCACCAGCAGGGGGCCTGCAACTAATGAAAAACTGTTTTTT. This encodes CASSTSRGPATNEKLFF.